This T cell receptor beta chain is from a study of tumor-infiltrating lymphocytes in localized non-small cell lung cancer. Study-level information: The cohort mixed smokers and never-smokers, several histologies, and some post-neoadjuvant-chemotherapy samples.

Of note for this clone: No antigen is known for it.

Clones were sequenced by immunoSEQ multiplex PCR, and TCRdb holds only the in-frame ones, with some missing. In the table there are about 4,800 clones, more than 95% of which are singletons. Study-wide findings and caveats: Not all patients were TCR sequenced, owing to tissue quantity. No T-cell fraction difference was seen between IM1 and IM2 tumors. Technical variation could not be separated from intratumor heterogeneity here.

Sequencing was carried out using uninvolved lung tissue not adjacent to the tumor. The TCR comes from a human donor with non-small cell lung cancer.

In nucleotides, the CDR3 is TGTGCCAGCAGTCCCGAGTTGAGTCAGCCCCAGCATTTT. Encoded protein: CASSPELSQPQHF. V gene TRBV6-6 combines with J gene TRBJ1-5; the D is unclear. The CDR3 extends over 13 amino acids. Between the trimmed V and J ends, which lost 5 bases and 6 bases, there was a span of 11 bases. Germline loops: CDR1 MNHNY, CDR2 SVGAGI (reference sequence).